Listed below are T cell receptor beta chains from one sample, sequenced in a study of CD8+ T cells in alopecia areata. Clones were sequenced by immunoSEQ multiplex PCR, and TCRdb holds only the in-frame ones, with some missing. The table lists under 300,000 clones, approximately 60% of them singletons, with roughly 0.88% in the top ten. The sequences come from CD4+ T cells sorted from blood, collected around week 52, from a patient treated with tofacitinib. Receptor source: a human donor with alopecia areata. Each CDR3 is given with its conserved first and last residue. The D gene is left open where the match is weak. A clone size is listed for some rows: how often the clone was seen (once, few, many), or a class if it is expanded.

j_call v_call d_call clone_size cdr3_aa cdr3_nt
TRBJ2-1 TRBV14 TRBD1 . CASSLRDRGLDEQFF TGTGCCAGCAGCCTCCGGGACAGGGGGCTGGATGAGCAGTTCTTC
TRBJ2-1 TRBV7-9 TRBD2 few CASSFPPTSGGAPEQFF TGTGCCAGCAGCTTCCCCCCCACTAGCGGGGGGGCCCCTGAGCAGTTCTTC
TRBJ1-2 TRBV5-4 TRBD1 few CASSLWDRGHGYTF TGTGCCAGCAGCTTGTGGGACAGGGGGCATGGCTACACCTTC
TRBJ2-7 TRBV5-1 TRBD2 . CASSILGGEQYF TGCGCCAGCAGCATCCTCGGGGGGGAGCAGTACTTC
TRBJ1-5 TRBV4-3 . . CASSQDSSNQPQHF TGCGCCAGCAGCCAAGATAGTAGCAATCAGCCCCAGCATTTT
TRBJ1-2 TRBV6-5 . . CASSPSQSHGYTF TGTGCCAGCAGCCCAAGTCAATCGCATGGCTACACCTTC
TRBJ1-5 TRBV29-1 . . CSVSRQEGQPQHF TGCAGCGTCTCTAGACAGGAAGGTCAGCCCCAGCATTTT
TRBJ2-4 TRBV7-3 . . CASSETNRDTKYF TGTGCCAGCAGCGAAACTAATCGGGACACCAAGTACTTC
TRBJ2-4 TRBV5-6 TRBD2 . CASSSSGGAKNIQYF TGTGCCAGCAGCTCTAGCGGGGGGGCCAAAAACATTCAGTACTTC
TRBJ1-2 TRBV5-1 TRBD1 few CASSSNSGTDDGYTF TGCGCCAGCAGCTCAAACTCCGGGACAGACGATGGCTACACCTTC
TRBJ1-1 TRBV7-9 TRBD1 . CASSLTGKNTEAFF TGTGCCAGCAGCTTGACAGGGAAAAACACTGAAGCTTTCTTT
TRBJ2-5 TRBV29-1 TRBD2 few CSGSRDYRQETQYF TGCAGCGGGAGCCGGGACTACCGCCAAGAGACCCAGTACTTC
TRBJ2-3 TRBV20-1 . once CSAGGGNTQYF TGCAGTGCGGGAGGTGGGAATACGCAGTATTTT
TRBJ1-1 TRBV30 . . CAWSQMNTEAFF TGTGCCTGGAGTCAAATGAACACTGAAGCTTTCTTT
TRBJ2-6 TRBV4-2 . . CASSQGGSGANVLTF TGTGCCAGCAGCCAAGGGGGGTCTGGGGCCAACGTCCTGACTTTC
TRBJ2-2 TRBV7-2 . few CASSFPNTGELFF TGTGCCAGCAGCTTTCCGAACACCGGGGAGCTGTTTTTT
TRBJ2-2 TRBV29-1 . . CSARTGRLSTGELFF TGCAGCGCGCGGACGGGCAGACTATCCACCGGGGAGCTGTTTTTT
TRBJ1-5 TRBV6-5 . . CASSLLRGGNQPQHF TGTGCCAGCAGCCTCCTACGGGGGGGCAATCAGCCCCAGCATTTT
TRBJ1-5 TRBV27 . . CASSRLGSNQPQHF TGTGCCAGCAGCCGACTGGGTAGCAATCAGCCCCAGCATTTT
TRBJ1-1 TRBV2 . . CASSVEGGTEAFF TGTGCCAGCAGTGTCGAAGGCGGCACTGAAGCTTTCTTT
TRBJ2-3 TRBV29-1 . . CSVEWARGADTQYF TGCAGCGTTGAATGGGCCCGAGGGGCAGATACGCAGTATTTT
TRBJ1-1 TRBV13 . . CASSSQVPLGAFF TGTGCCAGCAGCTCGCAGGTGCCCTTGGGGGCTTTCTTT
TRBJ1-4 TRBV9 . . CASSVSAGSEKLFF TGTGCCAGCAGCGTCTCAGCAGGGAGTGAAAAACTGTTTTTT
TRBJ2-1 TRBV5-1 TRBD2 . CASSPGLAGYNEQFF TGCGCCAGCAGCCCCGGACTAGCGGGGTACAATGAGCAGTTCTTC
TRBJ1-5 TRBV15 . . CATSRPPTGNQPQHF TGTGCCACCAGCAGGCCCCCAACAGGTAATCAGCCCCAGCATTTT
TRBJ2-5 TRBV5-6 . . CASSEQPQETQYF TGTGCCAGCAGCGAGCAGCCACAAGAGACCCAGTACTTC
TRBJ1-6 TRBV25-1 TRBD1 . CASKGTGLGSPLHF TGTGCCAGCAAAGGGACAGGGTTGGGTTCACCCCTCCACTTT
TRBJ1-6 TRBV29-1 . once CSGGDGNSPLHF TGCAGCGGGGGGGACGGGAATTCACCCCTCCACTTT
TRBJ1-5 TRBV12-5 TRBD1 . CARVIGQVIVQPQHF TGTGCTAGGGTAATCGGACAGGTCATCGTTCAGCCCCAGCATTTT
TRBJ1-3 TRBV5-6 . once CASSGLLQGAGNTIYF TGTGCCAGCAGCGGACTATTACAGGGAGCTGGAAACACCATATATTTT
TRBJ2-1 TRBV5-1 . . CASSFLNEQFF TGCGCCAGCAGCTTTCTCAATGAGCAGTTCTTC
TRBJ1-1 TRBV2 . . CASSVIAEAFF TGTGCCAGCAGTGTGATTGCTGAAGCTTTCTTT
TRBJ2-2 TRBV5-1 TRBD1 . CASSTGQGFPGELFF TGCGCCAGCAGCACCGGACAGGGGTTTCCCGGGGAGCTGTTTTTT
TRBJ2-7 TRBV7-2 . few CASSLSSYEQYF TGTGCCAGCAGCCTGAGCTCCTACGAGCAGTACTTC
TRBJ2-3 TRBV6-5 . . CASSGRGDTQYF TGTGCCAGCAGTGGCCGGGGAGATACGCAGTATTTT
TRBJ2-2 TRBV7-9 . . CASSLGLSGGELFF TGTGCCAGCAGCCTGGGACTTTCGGGCGGGGAGCTGTTTTTT